A single sample is the source of the 23 T cell receptor beta chains below, sequenced in a study of CD8+ T cells in alopecia areata (dated 2018 in TCRdb). Library generation was performed with the immunoSEQ multiplex PCR assay. To provide template for TCR sequencing, every sample had RNA extracted and reverse transcribed into cDNA. This immuneACCESS table, as held by TCRdb, lists in-frame sequences with V and J called but not all clones. Of the missing ones, under half trace to an unresolved V gene in checked studies; the others have no known cause. The sample table holds hundreds of thousands of clones, of which more than 45% were seen once. In total, the top ten clones hold around 1.8% of the sample. The time point label of this sample denotes: about 25 weeks on oral tofacitinib. According to the study, the label for this sample's treatment or condition signals: oral pan-JAK inhibitor, 5-10 mg twice daily.

Sample: CD4+ T cells sorted from blood, taken at week 24, from a patient treated with tofacitinib. The receptors were sampled from a human donor with alopecia areata.

There are a few counts of this clone. The V call is TRBV30, the J call TRBJ2-7; D is possibly TRBD2 (5 bases). The CDR3 has 16 residues. V gave up 3 bases and J gave up 2 bases, with 20 bases separating them. Per the germline V gene, CDR1 is GTSNPN and CDR2 is SVGIG (reference sequence). The CDR3 here is CAWRGGRGSWAYEQYF. The CDR3 coding sequence is TGTGCCTGGAGGGGTGGACGAGGGTCGTGGGCCTACGAGCAGTACTTC.

The gene calls are TRBV5-1 and TRBJ2-2; D is uncertain. The ends were cut back, 0 bases at V and 2 bases at J, with 5 bases in the middle. This CDR3 has 14 residues. Germline CDR1 reads SGHRS; CDR2 reads YFSETQ. CDR3 residues: CASSLDHNTGELFF. The DNA of the CDR3 is TGCGCCAGCAGCTTGGACCATAACACCGGGGAGCTGTTTTTT.

In this sample, this clone turned up many times. V usage is TRBV29-1 and J usage is TRBJ2-7, with D maybe TRBD1 (5 bases). CDR3 size: 13 residues. CDR1 SQVTM and CDR2 ANQGSEA come from the germline V gene. Trimming took 3 bases from V and 4 from J, leaving 13 bases between them. This CDR3 is CSVDDQGEYEQYF. In DNA form, the CDR3 reads TGCAGCGTTGACGACCAAGGGGAATACGAGCAGTACTTC.

Only a few counts were recorded for this clone. The chain uses TRBV29-1 and TRBJ1-1; TRBD1 matches 8 bases. V lost 7 bases and J lost 4; bases outside the gene matches: 2. This CDR3 region has 11 residues. Germline CDR1 SQVTM, CDR2 ANQGSEA. CDR3 region: CSGGQGTEAFF. Here the CDR3 DNA reads TGCAGCGGCGGACAGGGCACTGAAGCTTTCTTT.

The chain has TRBV29-1 and TRBJ2-7; D unresolved. The V and J ends lost 4 bases and 2 bases respectively, with 18 bases between them. The CDR3 has 15 amino acids. Germline loops: CDR1 SQVTM, CDR2 ANQGSEA. DNA for the CDR3: TGCAGCGTTGTCCCCGTCTTGAAGGGAACCTACGAGCAGTACTTC. Encoded protein: CSVVPVLKGTYEQYF.

The V call is TRBV29-1, the J call TRBJ1-1; D is unclear. CDR3 length: 11 amino acids. V shed 4 bases and J shed 4 bases, with 7 bases lying between them. CDR1 is SQVTM and CDR2 is ANQGSEA in the germline V gene. The CDR3 DNA follows: TGCAGCGTTGGGAGGAGCACTGAAGCTTTCTTT. This gives the protein CSVGRSTEAFF.

This clone was counted between two and nine times. This chain connects TRBV4-2 to TRBJ2-7; D is unresolved. V was cut by 1 base and J by 7 bases, with 8 bases left in between. The length of the CDR3 is 12 residues. CDR1 and CDR2 (germline): LGHNA, YNFKEQ. The DNA of the CDR3 is TGTGCCAGCAGCCAAGTGGGGTTGGAGCAGTACTTC. Translated, it gives CASSQVGLEQYF.

The V and J genes are TRBV25-1 and TRBJ2-3, with TRBD2 matching over 7 bases. V shed 2 bases, J shed 5 bases, and the junction held 13 bases outside the gene matches. This CDR3 comprises 17 residues. CDR1 and CDR2 (germline): MGHDK, SYGVNS. CDR3 in DNA: TGTGCCAGCAGTGAAGGGTCATGGGCGGGGGAAAGAGATACGCAGTATTTT. It codes for CASSEGSWAGERDTQYF.

As concerns this clone: Other nucleotide sequences from this sample produce the same CDR3. The rearrangement uses TRBV7-2 and TRBJ1-5, with TRBD1 matching 8 bases. J was trimmed by 5 bases and V by 4 bases; bases with no gene match: 1. This CDR3 has 13 amino acids. Per germline, CDR1 SGHTA and CDR2 FQGNSA. DNA of the CDR3: TGTGCCAGCAGCTCGGACAGGGATCAGCCCCAGCATTTT. Translated, it gives CASSSDRDQPQHF.

The count of this clone is one. The genes are TRBV5-1 and TRBJ2-7; 7 bases fit TRBD1. This CDR3 spans 13 amino acids. Per germline, CDR1 SGHRS and CDR2 YFSETQ. After removal of 2 bases from V and 5 bases from J, the junction contained 4 bases not matched to a gene. In DNA, the CDR3 is TGCGCCAGCAGCTTTGGGCAGGGGGACGAGCAGTACTTC. Amino acids: CASSFGQGDEQYF.

The chain combines TRBV5-1 with TRBJ2-1, with D possibly TRBD2 on 6 matching bases. The CDR3 has 13 amino acids. Germline V gives CDR1 SGHRS, CDR2 YFSETQ. Trimming took 0 bases from V and 8 from J, leaving 9 bases between them. In DNA, the CDR3 is TGCGCCAGCAGCTTGGAAAGGGAGGATGAGCAGTTCTTC. Translated: CASSLEREDEQFF.

The V and J genes are TRBV2 and TRBJ2-3; D perhaps matches TRBD2 (6 bases). V was trimmed by 3 bases and J by 4 bases, leaving 17 bases between them. Germline assignment: CDR1 SNHLY and CDR2 FYNNEI. This CDR3 is 16 amino acids long. CDR3 residues: CASSDGYGGPPDTQYF. CDR3 coding DNA: TGTGCCAGCAGTGACGGGTACGGGGGACCTCCAGATACGCAGTATTTT.

The rearrangement joins TRBV4-2 to TRBJ2-1; D may be TRBD1 (5 bases). The V gene's germline CDR1 is LGHNA and CDR2 YNFKEQ. The CDR3 runs to 15 residues. V lost 0 bases to trimming and J lost 5 bases, with 11 bases between them. The CDR3 DNA follows: TGTGCCAGCAGCCAAGATTGGGGCAGGGACAATGAGCAGTTCTTC. It specifies CASSQDWGRDNEQFF.

The chain uses TRBV30 and TRBJ1-1, with D perhaps TRBD1 (5 bases). The CDR3 consists of 13 residues. Trimming stripped 0 bases from V and 4 bases from J, with 9 bases between. Germline V gene sequence: CDR1 GTSNPN, CDR2 SVGIG (reference sequence). Written as DNA, the CDR3 is TGTGCCTGGAGTGTGTGGAGGGGCACTGAAGCTTTCTTT. The encoded protein is CAWSVWRGTEAFF.

The chain joins TRBV27 to TRBJ2-5; TRBD2 agrees at 7 bases. The V gene end was trimmed by 4 bases and the J gene end by 2 bases; junction bases not matched to a gene: 7. Germline loops: CDR1 MNHEY, CDR2 SMNVEV (reference sequence). The CDR3 has 15 residues. CDR3 nucleotide sequence: TGTGCCAGCAGTTCATCTAGCGGCGTTCAAGAGACCCAGTACTTC. As protein: CASSSSSGVQETQYF.

This clone showed up just a few times. This sequence joins TRBV29-1 and TRBJ1-2, with 7 bases lining up with TRBD1. Trimming took 5 bases from V and 0 from J; bases not matched to a gene: 6. Germline V gene sequence: CDR1 SQVTM, CDR2 ANQGSEA. This CDR3 comprises 14 residues. CDR3 in amino acids: CSVYGQASNYGYTF. The CDR3 region has the DNA TGCAGCGTTTATGGACAGGCGTCTAACTATGGCTACACCTTC.

This chain links TRBV27 with TRBJ2-1; a possible D gene is TRBD1 (6 bases). The CDR3 totals 16 residues. The ends were cut back, 6 bases at V and 4 bases at J, with 19 bases in the middle. The germline V gene has CDR1 MNHEY and CDR2 SMNVEV (reference sequence). The CDR3 here is CASRREGTIQYNEQFF. The CDR3 DNA follows: TGTGCCAGCAGAAGAGAAGGGACAATCCAATACAATGAGCAGTTCTTC.

The V gene is TRBV30, the J gene TRBJ2-3; D is perhaps TRBD2 (5 bases). Trimming shortened V by 3 bases and J by 10 bases, and 17 bases separated the two germline ends. The CDR3 totals 13 residues. Germline assignment: CDR1 GTSNPN and CDR2 SVGIG (reference sequence). Here the CDR3 reads CAWSPMRVGAQYF. CDR3 coding DNA: TGTGCCTGGAGCCCCATGAGGGTCGGGGCGCAGTATTTT.

This rearrangement joins TRBV18 to TRBJ2-3; no clear D. This CDR3 has 13 residues. The V gene lost 1 base and the J gene lost 2 bases, with 4 bases spanning the gap. Germline V gives CDR1 KGHSH, CDR2 LQKENI. CDR3 sequence: CASSPLPTDTQYF. The CDR3 nucleotides are TGTGCCAGCTCACCACTGCCCACAGATACGCAGTATTTT.

This rearrangement joins TRBV30 to TRBJ2-1; 11 bases are shared with TRBD2. Germline loops: CDR1 GTSNPN, CDR2 SVGIG (reference sequence). V was clipped by 4 bases and J by 10 bases; unmatched bases: 12. CDR3 length: 15 residues. The DNA for the CDR3 is TGTGCCTGGAACCGACTAGCGGGGATCCTAGGGGAGCAGTTCTTC. This translates into CAWNRLAGILGEQFF.

The chain uses TRBV21-1 and TRBJ2-7. TRBV21-1 is marked as a pseudogene. This CDR3 is 15 amino acids long. DNA of the CDR3: TGTGCCAGCAGCAAAGTAAGGCAGAGCTCCTACGAGCAGTACTTC. Amino acid sequence: CASSKVRQSSYEQYF.

The chain uses TRBV28 and TRBJ2-5; D may be TRBD1 or TRBD2 (5 bases each). This CDR3 region has 14 residues. Germline V gene sequence: CDR1 MDHEN, CDR2 SYDVKM. Deletions cut 2 bases from V and 1 base from J, with 8 bases between. The CDR3 bases are TGTGCCAGCAGTTTACCCGGGACCCAAGAGACCCAGTACTTC. Protein product: CASSLPGTQETQYF. The full variable domain, completed using reference TRBV28 and TRBJ2-5, is DVKVTQSSRYLVKRTGEKVFLECVQDMDHENMFWYRQDPGLGLRLIYFSYDVKMKEKGDIPEGYSVSREKKERFSLILESASTNQTSMYLCASSLPGTQETQYFGPGTRLLVL.

This clone was observed a handful of times. In DNA form, the CDR3 reads TGTGCCAGCAGTCGGGACAGGAGTTATCAGCCCCAGCATTTT. Translation gives CASSRDRSYQPQHF. This chain links TRBV27 with TRBJ1-5, with 8 bases lining up with TRBD1. With V trimmed by 5 bases and J by 5 bases, 5 bases remained unmatched. Germline values: CDR1 MNHEY, CDR2 SMNVEV (reference sequence). The CDR3 is 14 residues long.